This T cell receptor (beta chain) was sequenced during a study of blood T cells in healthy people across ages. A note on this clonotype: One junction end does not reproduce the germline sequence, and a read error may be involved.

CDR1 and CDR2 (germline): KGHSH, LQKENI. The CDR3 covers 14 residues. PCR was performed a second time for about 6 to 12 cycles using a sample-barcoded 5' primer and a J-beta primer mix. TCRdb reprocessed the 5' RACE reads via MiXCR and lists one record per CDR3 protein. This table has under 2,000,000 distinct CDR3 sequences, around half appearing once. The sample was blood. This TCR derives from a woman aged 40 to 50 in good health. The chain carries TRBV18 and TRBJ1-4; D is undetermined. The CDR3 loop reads CASSRGVANVKLFF. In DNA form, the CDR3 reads TGTGCCAGCTCACGAGGTGTGGCTAATGTAAAACTGTTTTTT.